This TCR beta chain emerged from a study of CD8+ T cells in alopecia areata. Specified treatment: oral pan-JAK inhibitor, 5-10 mg twice daily. The sorting of PBMCs gave CD4+ and CD8+ T cells. Germline lookup yields CDR1 MDHEN and CDR2 SYDVKM. The length of the CDR3 is 14 residues. The V end was cut by 7 bases, the J end by 5 bases, with 15 bases between. Reverse transcription of extracted RNA yielded cDNA, which provided the sequencing template. Generated by immunoSEQ multiplex PCR, the TCRdb table keeps only in-frame clones and is missing some. The data contain about 210,000 clones, approximately 67% of them seen just once; the ten biggest clones take up over 1%.

This sequence joins TRBV28 and TRBJ1-5, with a weak D call TRBD1 (5 bases). The specimen was CD4+ T cells sorted from blood, collected between weeks 44 and 45, from a patient treated with tofacitinib. The receptor's source is a human donor with alopecia areata. The CDR3 DNA follows: TGTGCCAGCACCCCCGGGACGGAATATCAGCCCCAGCATTTT. Residues: CASTPGTEYQPQHF. Full variable domain (rest looked up from reference TRBV28 and TRBJ1-5): DVKVTQSSRYLVKRTGEKVFLECVQDMDHENMFWYRQDPGLGLRLIYFSYDVKMKEKGDIPEGYSVSREKKERFSLILESASTNQTSMYLCASTPGTEYQPQHFGDGTRLSIL.